The text below deals with one T cell receptor (beta chain). The antigen is undetermined. The germline CDR1 and CDR2 sequences are MNHNY and SVGAGI (reference sequence). V was shortened by 0 bases and J by 5 bases, with 8 bases between the two germline ends. CDR3 length equals 14 residues. This entry is derived from a study of glioma-infiltrating T cells. General observations from the study: Tissue-blood divergence was below expectation in non-neoplastic patients, above in gliomas. Only very few CDR3 sequences appeared in both tissue and blood.

TCR alpha and beta CDR3 regions were amplified from RNA using iRepertoire nested multiplex PCR. Tissue mRNA or PBMC total RNA, roughly 85-450 ng, went into one-step reverse transcription and amplification. MiXCR, applied by TCRdb to the multiplex PCR reads, yields one record per CDR3 protein. The table records around 150,000 distinct CDR3 sequences, about two fifths of them present only once. This TCR derives from a human donor with low-grade glioma or glioblastoma, undergoing nonglioma brain surgery, or in good health (not recorded which). V is TRBV6-6 and J is TRBJ2-1; D remains unclear. Sequencing input: glioma tissue, nonneoplastic brain tissue, or PBMCs (not recorded which). This CDR3 reads CASSYSDPHNEQFF. In DNA form, the CDR3 reads TGTGCCAGCAGTTACTCTGATCCGCACAATGAGCAGTTCTTC.